Sequencing of this T cell receptor beta chain was carried out in a study of blood T cell repertoires in COVID-19. Whole-study context: Samples representing acute and convalescent COVID-19 were sourced from the United States, Italy and Spain. PBMCs, B-cell-depleted T cells, or T cells provided the cDNA or gDNA that made up the material.

The CDR3 totals 14 residues. In germline, CDR1 is MDHEN, CDR2 SYDVKM. Trimming took 5 bases from V and 0 from J, leaving 10 bases between them. In the source study's methods: Nucleated cell counts were estimated from reference gene primer amplification. The method was immunoSEQ multiplex PCR; TCRdb's version includes in-frame clones alone and lacks a portion of them. D and trimming come from the DNA, and the V and J calls and clone size come from that table. The repertoire includes about 250,000 clones, about 84% of them detected once, and 5% to 6% sits in the top ten. One Seattle source followed patients from active infection through their disease course.

This TCR derives from a woman aged 80 or over with COVID-19, enrolled during active disease. V gene TRBV28 combines with J gene TRBJ1-2, with a weak D call TRBD1 (6 bases). Sequencing was carried out using peripheral blood. The CDR3 DNA is TGTGCCAGCAGTGGGGACATTCCTAACTATGGCTACACCTTC. As protein: CASSGDIPNYGYTF.